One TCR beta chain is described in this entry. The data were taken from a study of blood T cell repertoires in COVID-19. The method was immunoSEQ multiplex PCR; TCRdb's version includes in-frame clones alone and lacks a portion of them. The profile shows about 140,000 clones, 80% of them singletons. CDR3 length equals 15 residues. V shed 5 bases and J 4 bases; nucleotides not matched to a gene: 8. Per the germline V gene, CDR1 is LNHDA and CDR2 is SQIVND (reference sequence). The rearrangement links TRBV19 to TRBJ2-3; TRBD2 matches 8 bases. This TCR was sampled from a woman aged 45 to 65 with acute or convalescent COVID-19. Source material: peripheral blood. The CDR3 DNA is TGTGCCAGTAGTGCCGGACTAGCCCCGGCAGATACGCAGTATTTT. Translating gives CASSAGLAPADTQYF.